This is a list of T cell receptor beta chains from one sample in a study of T cell responses to AZD1222 COVID-19 vaccine. Method: immunoSEQ multiplex PCR; TCRdb's copy keeps in-frame clones and lacks some. The sample consists of about 81,000 clones, approximately 85% of them appearing once. Sequencing used peripheral blood, obtained 28 days after the second AZD1222 dose. The receptors shown here come from an adult who received the AZD1222 COVID-19 vaccine. Each CDR3 is given with its conserved first and last residue. The D gene is left open where the match is weak. The size of a clone is reported for some rows only, either as once, few or many, or as a class for expanded clones.

clone_size: .; j_call: TRBJ1-3; d_call: TRBD1; v_call: TRBV28; cdr3_aa: CASSLGGQGRYTIYF; cdr3_nt: TGTGCCAGCAGTTTAGGGGGACAGGGGAGATACACCATATATTTT
clone_size: .; j_call: TRBJ1-1; d_call: .; v_call: TRBV5-1; cdr3_aa: CASNPHFSNTEAFF; cdr3_nt: TGCGCCAGCAACCCGCATTTCTCGAACACTGAAGCTTTCTTT
clone_size: .; j_call: TRBJ1-4; d_call: .; v_call: TRBV15; cdr3_aa: CATSRDWTREKLFF; cdr3_nt: TGTGCCACCAGCAGAGATTGGACTCGAGAAAAACTGTTTTTT
clone_size: .; j_call: TRBJ1-4; d_call: .; v_call: TRBV5-1; cdr3_aa: CASSAGNRGNEKLFF; cdr3_nt: TGCGCCAGCAGCGCAGGGAATAGGGGGAATGAAAAACTGTTTTTT
clone_size: .; j_call: TRBJ2-1; d_call: .; v_call: TRBV2; cdr3_aa: CASTRGSTPATGQFF; cdr3_nt: TGTGCCAGCACTCGGGGCTCCACACCGGCTACGGGACAGTTCTTC
clone_size: few; j_call: TRBJ2-1; d_call: .; v_call: TRBV30; cdr3_aa: CAWSVVGEYNEQFF; cdr3_nt: TGTGCCTGGAGTGTAGTTGGCGAATACAATGAGCAGTTCTTC
clone_size: few; j_call: TRBJ2-1; d_call: TRBD2; v_call: TRBV7-9; cdr3_aa: CASNLGLAGAQEFF; cdr3_nt: TGTGCCAGCAACCTAGGACTAGCGGGAGCTCAAGAGTTCTTC
clone_size: .; j_call: TRBJ2-2; d_call: TRBD2; v_call: TRBV5-1; cdr3_aa: CASSLASGRLDTGELFF; cdr3_nt: TGCGCCAGCAGCTTGGCTAGCGGGAGACTCGACACCGGGGAGCTGTTTTTT
clone_size: .; j_call: TRBJ1-6; d_call: .; v_call: TRBV9; cdr3_aa: CASSAGDYNSPLHF; cdr3_nt: TGTGCCAGCAGCGCCGGGGACTATAATTCACCCCTCCACTTT
clone_size: .; j_call: TRBJ2-7; d_call: TRBD1; v_call: TRBV5-4; cdr3_aa: CASSSKPGQGPYEQYF; cdr3_nt: TGTGCCAGCAGCTCCAAACCGGGACAGGGACCTTACGAGCAGTACTTC
clone_size: .; j_call: TRBJ1-1; d_call: .; v_call: TRBV5-6; cdr3_aa: CASSFPRNTEAFF; cdr3_nt: TGTGCCAGCAGCTTCCCACGGAACACTGAAGCTTTCTTT
clone_size: .; j_call: TRBJ1-1; d_call: .; v_call: TRBV6-5; cdr3_aa: CASSYSGGVAEAFF; cdr3_nt: TGTGCCAGCAGTTACTCGGGGGGCGTCGCTGAAGCTTTCTTT
clone_size: .; j_call: TRBJ2-7; d_call: .; v_call: TRBV11-1; cdr3_aa: CASSLLDNPSYEQYF; cdr3_nt: TGTGCCAGCAGCCTGTTAGACAATCCTTCCTACGAGCAGTACTTC
clone_size: .; j_call: TRBJ2-1; d_call: .; v_call: TRBV19; cdr3_aa: CASWSYNEQFF; cdr3_nt: TGTGCCAGTTGGTCCTACAATGAGCAGTTCTTC
clone_size: .; j_call: TRBJ2-3; d_call: .; v_call: TRBV5-8; cdr3_aa: CASSLDPRTDTQYF; cdr3_nt: TGTGCCAGCAGCTTGGACCCACGCACAGATACGCAGTATTTT
clone_size: .; j_call: TRBJ1-1; d_call: .; v_call: TRBV9; cdr3_aa: CASSVEGVVNTEAFF; cdr3_nt: TGTGCCAGCAGCGTAGAGGGAGTGGTGAACACTGAAGCTTTCTTT
clone_size: .; j_call: TRBJ2-3; d_call: .; v_call: TRBV5-6; cdr3_aa: CASSLPTGPLTDTQYF; cdr3_nt: TGTGCCAGCAGCTTGCCGACAGGACCCCTCACAGATACGCAGTATTTT
clone_size: .; j_call: TRBJ2-7; d_call: .; v_call: TRBV4-3; cdr3_aa: CASSQESYTYEQYF; cdr3_nt: TGCGCCAGCAGCCAAGAAAGCTATACCTACGAGCAGTACTTC
clone_size: .; j_call: TRBJ2-7; d_call: TRBD1; v_call: TRBV7-9; cdr3_aa: CASSRGGTGLSYEQYF; cdr3_nt: TGTGCCAGCAGCAGAGGCGGGACAGGCCTCTCCTACGAGCAGTACTTC
clone_size: .; j_call: TRBJ2-5; d_call: TRBD2; v_call: TRBV24-1; cdr3_aa: CATSDLKGNDGTSRETQYF; cdr3_nt: TGTGCCACCAGTGATTTGAAGGGGAACGACGGGACTAGCAGAGAGACCCAGTACTTC
clone_size: once; j_call: TRBJ1-1; d_call: .; v_call: TRBV12-3/TRBV12-4; cdr3_aa: CASSLGPNTEAFF; cdr3_nt: TGTGCCAGCAGTTTAGGACCGAACACTGAAGCTTTCTTT
clone_size: .; j_call: TRBJ2-7; d_call: TRBD1; v_call: TRBV25-1; cdr3_aa: CASSSLIYGTGEQQYF; cdr3_nt: TGTGCCAGCAGTTCCCTTATCTACGGAACAGGGGAACAGCAGTACTTC
clone_size: once; j_call: TRBJ1-3; d_call: .; v_call: TRBV9; cdr3_aa: CASSTGDSGNTIYF; cdr3_nt: TGTGCCAGCAGCACTGGGGACTCTGGAAACACCATATATTTT
clone_size: .; j_call: TRBJ1-6; d_call: .; v_call: TRBV25-1; cdr3_aa: CASNQGTWDSPLHF; cdr3_nt: TGTGCCAGCAACCAGGGTACATGGGATTCACCCCTCCACTTT
clone_size: .; j_call: TRBJ2-7; d_call: TRBD2; v_call: TRBV20-1; cdr3_aa: CSASSPKRETYEQYF; cdr3_nt: TGCAGTGCTAGTTCCCCGAAGCGGGAGACCTACGAGCAGTACTTC
clone_size: .; j_call: TRBJ1-1; d_call: .; v_call: TRBV9; cdr3_aa: CASSVGDRGRGAFF; cdr3_nt: TGTGCCAGCAGCGTAGGGGATCGGGGAAGGGGAGCTTTCTTT
clone_size: .; j_call: TRBJ2-3; d_call: .; v_call: TRBV5-8; cdr3_aa: CASSFPDTQYF; cdr3_nt: TGTGCCAGCAGCTTCCCAGATACGCAGTATTTT
clone_size: .; j_call: TRBJ2-4; d_call: TRBD2; v_call: TRBV7-9; cdr3_aa: CASSLEAGSGYF; cdr3_nt: TGTGCCAGCAGCTTAGAAGCGGGGTCTGGCTACTTC
clone_size: once; j_call: TRBJ1-1; d_call: TRBD1; v_call: TRBV7-2; cdr3_aa: CASSQGAGNEAFF; cdr3_nt: TGTGCCAGCAGCCAGGGGGCGGGGAATGAAGCTTTCTTT
clone_size: .; j_call: TRBJ2-1; d_call: .; v_call: TRBV5-1; cdr3_aa: CASSLLTGNEQFF; cdr3_nt: TGCGCCAGCAGCTTATTGACCGGGAATGAGCAGTTCTTC
clone_size: few; j_call: TRBJ1-2; d_call: .; v_call: TRBV29-1; cdr3_aa: CSVLPFTDINYGYTF; cdr3_nt: TGCAGCGTACTACCATTTACAGACATTAACTATGGCTACACCTTC
clone_size: .; j_call: TRBJ1-4; d_call: .; v_call: TRBV21-1; cdr3_aa: CASSHSGGPNEKLFF; cdr3_nt: TGTGCCAGCAGCCACTCAGGGGGTCCTAATGAAAAACTGTTTTTT
clone_size: .; j_call: TRBJ2-2; d_call: .; v_call: TRBV11-2; cdr3_aa: CASSSRPPGELFF; cdr3_nt: TGTGCCAGCAGCTCACGTCCGCCCGGGGAGCTGTTTTTT
clone_size: .; j_call: TRBJ2-7; d_call: .; v_call: TRBV5-1; cdr3_aa: CASSLGEASYEQYF; cdr3_nt: TGCGCCAGCAGCTTGGGGGAGGCTTCTTACGAGCAGTACTTC
clone_size: few; j_call: TRBJ2-4; d_call: .; v_call: TRBV11-1; cdr3_aa: CASSPRDIRAKNIQYF; cdr3_nt: TGTGCCAGCAGCCCCCGGGACATACGAGCCAAAAACATTCAGTACTTC
clone_size: once; j_call: TRBJ1-4; d_call: .; v_call: TRBV29-1; cdr3_aa: CSARPGRYEKLFF; cdr3_nt: TGCAGCGCCCGACCGGGGCGATATGAAAAACTGTTTTTT
clone_size: .; j_call: TRBJ1-1; d_call: TRBD1; v_call: TRBV5-8; cdr3_aa: CASRLPGQGNTEAFF; cdr3_nt: TGTGCCAGCAGACTTCCGGGACAGGGGAACACTGAAGCTTTCTTT
clone_size: .; j_call: TRBJ1-6; d_call: .; v_call: TRBV11-3; cdr3_aa: CASSLGTVDSPLHF; cdr3_nt: TGTGCCAGCAGCTTAGGGACAGTGGATTCACCCCTCCACTTT
clone_size: .; j_call: TRBJ2-1; d_call: .; v_call: TRBV11-1; cdr3_aa: CASSLGAANEQFF; cdr3_nt: TGTGCCAGCAGCTTGGGAGCGGCCAATGAGCAGTTCTTC
clone_size: .; j_call: TRBJ1-3; d_call: .; v_call: TRBV5-8; cdr3_aa: CASSPDVVSGNTIYF; cdr3_nt: TGTGCCAGCAGCCCGGACGTCGTCTCTGGAAACACCATATATTTT
clone_size: .; j_call: TRBJ2-4; d_call: .; v_call: TRBV3-1/TRBV3-2; cdr3_aa: CASSQGPGGAKNIQYF; cdr3_nt: TGTGCCAGCAGCCAGGGTCCGGGTGGAGCCAAAAACATTCAGTACTTC
clone_size: .; j_call: TRBJ2-1; d_call: .; v_call: TRBV19; cdr3_aa: CASSMTGTNNEQFF; cdr3_nt: TGTGCCAGTAGTATGACCGGGACCAACAATGAGCAGTTCTTC
clone_size: few; j_call: TRBJ1-2; d_call: .; v_call: TRBV18; cdr3_aa: CASSRPTGQETYGYTF; cdr3_nt: TGTGCCAGCTCACGTCCCACAGGGCAAGAAACCTATGGCTACACCTTC
clone_size: .; j_call: TRBJ2-7; d_call: .; v_call: TRBV11-2; cdr3_aa: CASSILSEQYF; cdr3_nt: TGTGCCAGCAGTATTTTATCCGAGCAGTACTTC
clone_size: .; j_call: TRBJ1-1; d_call: .; v_call: TRBV5-1; cdr3_aa: CASSLVAGTGTEAFF; cdr3_nt: TGCGCCAGCAGCTTGGTTGCAGGAACAGGGACTGAAGCTTTCTTT
clone_size: .; j_call: TRBJ1-6; d_call: .; v_call: TRBV27; cdr3_aa: CASSLKGSNSPLHF; cdr3_nt: TGTGCCAGCAGTTTAAAGGGATCTAATTCACCCCTCCACTTT
clone_size: .; j_call: TRBJ2-5; d_call: TRBD2; v_call: TRBV28; cdr3_aa: CASRTGGRETQYF; cdr3_nt: TGTGCCAGCAGAACGGGAGGGAGGGAGACCCAGTACTTC
clone_size: once; j_call: TRBJ2-4; d_call: .; v_call: TRBV1; cdr3_aa: CTSSQGLAEKPKNIQYF; cdr3_nt: TGCACCAGCAGCCAAGGACTAGCGGAGAAACCAAAAAACATTCAGTACTTC
clone_size: .; j_call: TRBJ2-2; d_call: .; v_call: TRBV7-2; cdr3_aa: CASSSRGGLNTGELFF; cdr3_nt: TGTGCCAGCAGTTCTAGGGGGGGCTTAAACACCGGGGAGCTGTTTTTT
clone_size: .; j_call: TRBJ1-1; d_call: .; v_call: TRBV18; cdr3_aa: CASSPREMGAEAFF; cdr3_nt: TGTGCCAGCTCACCAAGGGAAATGGGAGCTGAAGCTTTCTTT
clone_size: .; j_call: TRBJ2-3; d_call: .; v_call: TRBV29-1; cdr3_aa: CSAPSMGQDTQYF; cdr3_nt: TGCAGCGCCCCGAGCATGGGACAAGATACGCAGTATTTT
clone_size: .; j_call: TRBJ1-1; d_call: .; v_call: TRBV11-2; cdr3_aa: CASSFRGFSNTEAFF; cdr3_nt: TGTGCCAGCAGCTTTAGAGGGTTCAGCAACACTGAAGCTTTCTTT
clone_size: .; j_call: TRBJ2-5; d_call: .; v_call: TRBV7-3; cdr3_aa: CASSLQHGETQYF; cdr3_nt: TGTGCCAGCAGCCTTCAGCACGGAGAGACCCAGTACTTC
clone_size: .; j_call: TRBJ1-6; d_call: .; v_call: TRBV27; cdr3_aa: CASSKQGGPLHF; cdr3_nt: TGTGCCAGCAGTAAACAGGGAGGACCCCTCCACTTT
clone_size: .; j_call: TRBJ1-5; d_call: .; v_call: TRBV27; cdr3_aa: CASSLSAVINQPQHF; cdr3_nt: TGTGCCAGCAGTCTGTCAGCAGTTATCAATCAGCCCCAGCATTTT
clone_size: .; j_call: TRBJ1-1; d_call: .; v_call: TRBV18; cdr3_aa: CASSPTPGRTMNTEAFF; cdr3_nt: TGTGCCAGCTCACCAACGCCGGGACGGACTATGAACACTGAAGCTTTCTTT
clone_size: .; j_call: TRBJ1-1; d_call: .; v_call: TRBV15; cdr3_aa: CATSSQVNTEAFF; cdr3_nt: TGTGCCACCAGCTCCCAGGTGAACACTGAAGCTTTCTTT
clone_size: .; j_call: TRBJ2-7; d_call: .; v_call: TRBV28; cdr3_aa: CASSQPTAWDEQYF; cdr3_nt: TGTGCCAGCAGTCAGCCGACCGCTTGGGACGAGCAGTACTTC